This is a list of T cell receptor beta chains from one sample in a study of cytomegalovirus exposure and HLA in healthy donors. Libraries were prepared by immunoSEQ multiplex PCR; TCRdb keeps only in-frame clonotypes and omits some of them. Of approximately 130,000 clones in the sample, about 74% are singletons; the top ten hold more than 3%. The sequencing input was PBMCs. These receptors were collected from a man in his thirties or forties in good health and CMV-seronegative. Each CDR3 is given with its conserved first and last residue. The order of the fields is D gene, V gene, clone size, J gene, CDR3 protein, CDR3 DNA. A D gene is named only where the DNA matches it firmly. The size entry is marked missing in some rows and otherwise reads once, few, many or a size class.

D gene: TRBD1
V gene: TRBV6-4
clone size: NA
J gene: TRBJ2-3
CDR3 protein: CPLAGTGGTDTQYF
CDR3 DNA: TGTCCACTAGCAGGGACAGGGGGCACAGATACGCAGTATTTT

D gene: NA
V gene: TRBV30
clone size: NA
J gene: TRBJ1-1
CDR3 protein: CARQYFGGDTEAFF
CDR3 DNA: TGTGCCCGGCAATATTTCGGGGGGGATACTGAAGCTTTCTTT

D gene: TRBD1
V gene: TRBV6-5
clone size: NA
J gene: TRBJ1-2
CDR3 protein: CASRPGQRSYGYTF
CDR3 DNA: TGTGCCAGCAGACCGGGACAGAGATCCTATGGCTACACCTTC

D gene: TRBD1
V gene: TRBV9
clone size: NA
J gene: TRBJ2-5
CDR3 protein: CASSVGFRGRETQYF
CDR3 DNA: TGTGCCAGCAGCGTAGGTTTCAGGGGGCGGGAGACCCAGTACTTC

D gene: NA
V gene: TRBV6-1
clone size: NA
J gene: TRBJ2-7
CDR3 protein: CASKFSERGGQYF
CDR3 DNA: TGTGCCAGCAAGTTCAGTGAGAGGGGAGGGCAGTACTTC

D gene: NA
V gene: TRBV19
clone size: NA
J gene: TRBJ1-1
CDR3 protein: CASSIDRGIEAFF
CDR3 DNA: TGTGCCAGTAGTATAGACAGGGGAATCGAAGCTTTCTTT

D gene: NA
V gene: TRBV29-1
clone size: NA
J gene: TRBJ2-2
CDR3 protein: CSVGQGRTGELFF
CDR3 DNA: TGCAGCGTTGGGCAGGGTAGAACCGGGGAGCTGTTTTTT

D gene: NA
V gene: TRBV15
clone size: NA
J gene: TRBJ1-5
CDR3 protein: CATSKTGLRNQPQHF
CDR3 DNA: TGTGCCACCAGCAAAACAGGGCTCCGCAATCAGCCCCAGCATTTT

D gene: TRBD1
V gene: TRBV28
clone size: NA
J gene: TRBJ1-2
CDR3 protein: CASSLTGERVYGYTF
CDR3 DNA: TGTGCCAGCAGTTTGACAGGGGAAAGGGTCTATGGCTACACCTTC

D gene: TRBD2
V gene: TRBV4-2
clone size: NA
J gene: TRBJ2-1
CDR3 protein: CASSPLRRGTSGYNEQFF
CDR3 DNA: TGTGCCAGCAGCCCCCTACGGCGGGGGACTAGCGGATACAATGAGCAGTTCTTC

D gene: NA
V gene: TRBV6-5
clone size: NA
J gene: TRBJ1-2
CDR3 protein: CASTLRGTNYGYTF
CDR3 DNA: TGTGCCAGCACCCTGAGAGGTACTAACTATGGCTACACCTTC

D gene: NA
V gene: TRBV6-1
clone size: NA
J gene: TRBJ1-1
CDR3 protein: CASRTSKNTEAFF
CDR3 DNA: TGTGCCAGCAGAACCAGTAAAAACACTGAAGCTTTCTTT

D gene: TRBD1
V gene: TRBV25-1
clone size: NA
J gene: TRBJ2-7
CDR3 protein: CASSDDRGITYEQYF
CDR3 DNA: TGTGCCAGCAGTGATGACAGGGGGATAACCTACGAGCAGTACTTC

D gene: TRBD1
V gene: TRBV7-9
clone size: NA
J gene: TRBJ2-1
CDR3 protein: CASSPSTGSSYNEQFF
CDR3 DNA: TGTGCCAGCAGCCCATCGACAGGGAGCTCCTACAATGAGCAGTTCTTC

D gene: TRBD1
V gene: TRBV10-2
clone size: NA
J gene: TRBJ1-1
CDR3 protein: CASSEQGAFTEAFF
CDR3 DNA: TGCGCCAGCAGTGAACAGGGGGCCTTCACTGAAGCTTTCTTT

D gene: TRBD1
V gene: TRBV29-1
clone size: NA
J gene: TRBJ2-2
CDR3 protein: CSVADRSTGELFF
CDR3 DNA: TGCAGCGTCGCGGACAGGTCCACCGGGGAGCTGTTTTTT

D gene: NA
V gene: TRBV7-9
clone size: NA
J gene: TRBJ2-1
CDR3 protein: CASSFLASGYNEQFF
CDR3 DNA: TGTGCCAGCAGCTTCCTAGCGTCAGGCTACAATGAGCAGTTCTTC

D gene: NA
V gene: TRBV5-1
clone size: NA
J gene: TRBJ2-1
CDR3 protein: CASSLGQGIRNEQFF
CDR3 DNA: TGCGCCAGCAGCTTGGGGCAGGGGATAAGGAATGAGCAGTTCTTC

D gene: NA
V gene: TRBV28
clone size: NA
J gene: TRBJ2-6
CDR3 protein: CASSTGSSGANVLTF
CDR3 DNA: TGTGCCAGCAGCACAGGTTCTTCCGGGGCCAACGTCCTGACTTTC

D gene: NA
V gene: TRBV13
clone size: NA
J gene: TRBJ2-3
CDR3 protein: CASSGGDSTDTQYF
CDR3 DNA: TGTGCCAGCAGCGGCGGGGATAGCACAGATACGCAGTATTTT

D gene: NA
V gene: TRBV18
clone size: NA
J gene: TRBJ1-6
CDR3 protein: CASSPQGSSFNSPLHF
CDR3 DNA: TGTGCCAGCTCACCGCAGGGGTCCTCCTTTAATTCACCCCTCCACTTT

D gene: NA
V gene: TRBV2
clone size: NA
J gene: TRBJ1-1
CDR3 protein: CASRVDWNTEAFF
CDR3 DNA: TGTGCCAGCAGGGTCGACTGGAACACTGAAGCTTTCTTT

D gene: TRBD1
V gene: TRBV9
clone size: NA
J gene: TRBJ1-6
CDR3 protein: CASSEGQGSNSPLHF
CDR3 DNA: TGTGCCAGCAGCGAGGGACAGGGCTCTAATTCACCCCTCCACTTT

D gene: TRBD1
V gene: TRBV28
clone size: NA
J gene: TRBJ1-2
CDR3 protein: CASSLWGTGVYGYTF
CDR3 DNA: TGTGCCAGCAGTTTATGGGGGACAGGCGTCTATGGCTACACCTTC

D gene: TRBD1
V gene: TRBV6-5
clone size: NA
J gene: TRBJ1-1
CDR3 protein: CASSRLTGGTEAFF
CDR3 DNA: TGTGCCAGCAGCCGCCTGACAGGGGGGACTGAAGCTTTCTTT

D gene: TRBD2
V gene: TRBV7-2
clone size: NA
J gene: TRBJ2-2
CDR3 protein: CASSNRGLAALQGELFF
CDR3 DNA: TGTGCCAGCAGCAATAGAGGACTAGCGGCCCTTCAGGGGGAGCTGTTTTTT

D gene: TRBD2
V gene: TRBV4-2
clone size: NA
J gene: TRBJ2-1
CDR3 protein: CASSQFLAGGRNEQFF
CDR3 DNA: TGTGCCAGCAGCCAATTCCTAGCGGGAGGGAGGAATGAGCAGTTCTTC

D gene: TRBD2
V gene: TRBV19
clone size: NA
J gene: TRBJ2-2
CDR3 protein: CASSIQAGGTGELFF
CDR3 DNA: TGTGCCAGTAGTATCCAAGCGGGAGGCACCGGGGAGCTGTTTTTT

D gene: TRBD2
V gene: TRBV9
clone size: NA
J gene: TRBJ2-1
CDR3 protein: CASSVDAGDRPYNEQFF
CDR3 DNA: TGTGCCAGCAGCGTAGATGCGGGGGATCGACCTTACAATGAGCAGTTCTTC

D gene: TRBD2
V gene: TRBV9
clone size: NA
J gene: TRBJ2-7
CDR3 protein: CASSPMGRGAYEQYF
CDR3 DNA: TGTGCCAGCAGCCCAATGGGACGGGGGGCCTACGAGCAGTACTTC

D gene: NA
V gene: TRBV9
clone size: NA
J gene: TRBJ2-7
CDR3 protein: CASSVGSGNSYEQYF
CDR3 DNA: TGTGCCAGCAGCGTAGGGTCCGGGAACTCCTACGAGCAGTACTTC

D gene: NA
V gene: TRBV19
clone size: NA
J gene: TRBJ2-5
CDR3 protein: CASSKRPQETQYF
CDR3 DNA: TGTGCCAGTAGTAAGAGGCCCCAAGAGACCCAGTACTTC

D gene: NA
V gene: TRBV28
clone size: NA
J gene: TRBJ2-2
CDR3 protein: CASSLGGQRDGELFF
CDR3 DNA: TGTGCCAGCAGTCTCGGGGGTCAACGAGACGGGGAGCTGTTTTTT

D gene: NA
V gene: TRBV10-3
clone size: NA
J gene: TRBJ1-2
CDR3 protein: CAISEGAGGYTF
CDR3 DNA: TGTGCCATCAGTGAGGGGGCGGGGGGCTACACCTTC

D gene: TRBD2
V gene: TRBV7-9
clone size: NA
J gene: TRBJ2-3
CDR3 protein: CASSPWTSGGSTDTQYF
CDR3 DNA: TGTGCCAGCAGCCCCTGGACTAGCGGGGGAAGTACAGATACGCAGTATTTT

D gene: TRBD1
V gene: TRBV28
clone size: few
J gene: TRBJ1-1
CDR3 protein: CASSFLGQGLMTFF
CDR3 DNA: TGTGCCAGCAGTTTCTTGGGACAGGGGCTGATGACTTTCTTT

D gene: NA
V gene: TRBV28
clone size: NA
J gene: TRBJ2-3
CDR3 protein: CASSLELAITDTQYF
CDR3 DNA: TGTGCCAGCAGTTTGGAGCTAGCGATAACAGATACGCAGTATTTT

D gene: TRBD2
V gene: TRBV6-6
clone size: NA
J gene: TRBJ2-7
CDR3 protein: CASSPGTSGSYEQYF
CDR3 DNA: TGTGCCAGCAGCCCGGGGACTAGCGGGTCCTACGAGCAGTACTTC

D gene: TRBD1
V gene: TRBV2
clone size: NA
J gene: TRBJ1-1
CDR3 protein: CASNRDRGQWAFF
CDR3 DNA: TGTGCCAGCAATAGGGACAGGGGGCAATGGGCTTTCTTT

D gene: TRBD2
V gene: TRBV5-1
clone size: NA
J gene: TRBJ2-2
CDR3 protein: CASSLRRGTGELFF
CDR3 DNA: TGCGCCAGCAGCTTGCGGCGGGGGACCGGGGAGCTGTTTTTT

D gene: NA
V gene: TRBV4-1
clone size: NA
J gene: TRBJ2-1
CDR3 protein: CASSLETGSYNEQFF
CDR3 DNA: TGCGCCAGCAGCCTCGAGACGGGCTCCTACAATGAGCAGTTCTTC

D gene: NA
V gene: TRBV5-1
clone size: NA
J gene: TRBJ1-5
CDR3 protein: CASSPDRGNQPQHF
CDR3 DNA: TGCGCCAGCAGCCCGGATCGGGGGAATCAGCCCCAGCATTTT

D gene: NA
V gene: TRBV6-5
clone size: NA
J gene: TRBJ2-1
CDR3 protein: CASRGTSGNEQFF
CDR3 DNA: TGTGCCAGCCGGGGGACCTCGGGCAATGAGCAGTTCTTC

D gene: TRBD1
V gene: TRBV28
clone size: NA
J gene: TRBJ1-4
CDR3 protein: CASSPRAQGDEKLFF
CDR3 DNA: TGTGCCAGCAGCCCCAGGGCACAGGGGGATGAAAAACTGTTTTTT

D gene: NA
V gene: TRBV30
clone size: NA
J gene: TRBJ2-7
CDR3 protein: CAWSGQVYYEQYF
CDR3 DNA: TGTGCCTGGAGTGGACAGGTATACTACGAGCAGTACTTC

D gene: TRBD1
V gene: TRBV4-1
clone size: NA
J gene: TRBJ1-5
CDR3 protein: CASSQDKGTGQQPQHF
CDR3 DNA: TGCGCCAGCAGCCAAGATAAGGGGACAGGGCAACAGCCCCAGCATTTT

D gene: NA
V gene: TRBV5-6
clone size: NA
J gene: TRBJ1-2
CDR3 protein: CASSLVGREAHGYTF
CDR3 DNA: TGTGCCAGCAGCTTGGTTGGCAGGGAGGCTCATGGCTACACCTTC

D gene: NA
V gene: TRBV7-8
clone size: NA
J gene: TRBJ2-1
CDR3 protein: CASSLFFVLNNEQFF
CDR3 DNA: TGTGCCAGCAGCTTATTTTTTGTCCTTAACAATGAGCAGTTCTTC

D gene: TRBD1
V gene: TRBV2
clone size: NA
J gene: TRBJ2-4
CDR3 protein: CASRGTVGNIQYF
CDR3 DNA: TGTGCCAGCAGAGGGACAGTCGGAAACATTCAGTACTTC

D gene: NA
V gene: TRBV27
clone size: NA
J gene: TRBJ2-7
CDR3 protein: CASSLSNGGMREQYF
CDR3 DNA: TGTGCCAGCAGTTTAAGTAATGGCGGGATGCGCGAGCAGTACTTC

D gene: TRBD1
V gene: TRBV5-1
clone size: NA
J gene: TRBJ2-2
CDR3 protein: CASSLQGEIPGELFF
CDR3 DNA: TGCGCCAGCAGCTTACAGGGGGAGATTCCCGGGGAGCTGTTTTTT

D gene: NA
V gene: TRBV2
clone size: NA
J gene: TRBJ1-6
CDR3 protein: CASTGSEDSPLHF
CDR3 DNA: TGTGCCAGTACGGGGTCAGAGGATTCACCCCTCCACTTT

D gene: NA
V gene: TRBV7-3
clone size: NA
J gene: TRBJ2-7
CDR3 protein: CASSLTAGLHEQYF
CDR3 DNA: TGTGCCAGCAGCTTAACTGCGGGGCTCCACGAGCAGTACTTC

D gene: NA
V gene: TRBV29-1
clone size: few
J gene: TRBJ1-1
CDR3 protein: CSVVPWARTEAFF
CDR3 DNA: TGCAGCGTTGTGCCGTGGGCACGGACTGAAGCTTTCTTT

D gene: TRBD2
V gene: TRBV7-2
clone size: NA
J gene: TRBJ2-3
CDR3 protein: CASSANIAGFFTDTQYF
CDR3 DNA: TGTGCCAGCAGCGCGAACATAGCGGGGTTCTTCACAGATACGCAGTATTTT

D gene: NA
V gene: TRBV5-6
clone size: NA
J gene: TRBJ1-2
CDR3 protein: CASSSTGTNYGYTF
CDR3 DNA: TGTGCCAGCAGCTCCACAGGGACAAACTATGGCTACACCTTC

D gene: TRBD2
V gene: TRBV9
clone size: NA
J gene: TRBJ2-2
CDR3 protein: CASSVGGGYTGELFF
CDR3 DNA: TGTGCCAGCAGCGTAGGCGGGGGATATACCGGGGAGCTGTTTTTT